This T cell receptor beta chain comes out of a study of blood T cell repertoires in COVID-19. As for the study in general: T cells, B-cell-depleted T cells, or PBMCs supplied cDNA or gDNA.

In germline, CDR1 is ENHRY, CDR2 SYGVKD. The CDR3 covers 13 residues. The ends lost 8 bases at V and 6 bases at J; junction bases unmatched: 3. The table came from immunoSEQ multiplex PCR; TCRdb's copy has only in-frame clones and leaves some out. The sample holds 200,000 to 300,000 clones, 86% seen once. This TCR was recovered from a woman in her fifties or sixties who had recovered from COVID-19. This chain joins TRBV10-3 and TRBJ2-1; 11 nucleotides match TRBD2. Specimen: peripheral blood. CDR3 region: CAILGLAANEQFF. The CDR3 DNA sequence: TGTGCCATCCTGGGACTAGCGGCCAATGAGCAGTTCTTC.